The 2 T cell receptor beta chains in this list originate from one sample, sequenced in a study of OX40 agonist ivuxolimab in advanced cancers. Libraries were prepared by immunoSEQ multiplex PCR; TCRdb keeps only in-frame clonotypes and omits some of them. Of under 25,000 clones listed, around 78% are singletons. The material was CD4+ or CD8+ T cells sorted from blood, obtained in a trial of the OX40 agonist ivuxolimab. All receptors derive from an adult with an advanced solid tumor such as melanoma, head and neck, liver or kidney cancer.

This clone appeared a few times. The V and J genes are TRBV18 and TRBJ1-1, with D possibly being TRBD1 (6 bases). V was cut by 3 bases and J by 6 bases, with 8 bases left in between. Germline CDR1 reads KGHSH; CDR2 reads LQKENI. This CDR3 has 12 amino acids. The CDR3 bases are TGTGCCAGCTCACCGGACAGCCCTGAAGCTTTCTTT. Translating gives CASSPDSPEAFF.

V is TRBV6-5 and J is TRBJ2-5, with 7 bases lining up with TRBD1. CDR3 length equals 13 residues. Germline V gene sequence: CDR1 MNHEY, CDR2 SVGAGI. Trimming removed 6 bases from V and 5 bases from J; junction bases left unmatched: 6. CDR3 sequence reads: CASRPRGFETQYF. The CDR3 bases are TGTGCCAGCAGACCCAGGGGGTTTGAGACCCAGTACTTC.